One TCR beta chain is described in this entry. Antigen specificity is unknown. The sample comes from a study of T cell responses to AZD1222 COVID-19 vaccine. Study outcomes and limitations: Females outnumbered males among donors, who were mostly white British; clonal diversity was possibly underestimated. Only after the peak T cell response were repertoires sampled. Close to half of all spike-specific TCRs reportedly target regions of the variants that are unmutated.

Here immunoSEQ multiplex PCR was the method, and the copy in TCRdb shows in-frame clones only, minus some. Of 140,000 or so clones listed, just over 90% are singletons. Both about-4-week and about-12-week second-dose recipients were combined. Per the germline V gene, CDR1 is MNHEY and CDR2 is SVGAGI. The CDR3 spans 15 residues. V gave up 5 bases and J gave up 5 bases, with 16 bases separating them. This sample comprised peripheral blood, obtained 28 days after the second AZD1222 dose. This receptor was obtained from an adult who received the AZD1222 COVID-19 vaccine. The chain joins TRBV6-5 to TRBJ1-5; D may be TRBD1 (6 bases). The CDR3, as DNA: TGTGCCAGCAGTAGTACCTGGGGGGCGTATCAGCCCCAGCATTTT. Translated: CASSSTWGAYQPQHF.